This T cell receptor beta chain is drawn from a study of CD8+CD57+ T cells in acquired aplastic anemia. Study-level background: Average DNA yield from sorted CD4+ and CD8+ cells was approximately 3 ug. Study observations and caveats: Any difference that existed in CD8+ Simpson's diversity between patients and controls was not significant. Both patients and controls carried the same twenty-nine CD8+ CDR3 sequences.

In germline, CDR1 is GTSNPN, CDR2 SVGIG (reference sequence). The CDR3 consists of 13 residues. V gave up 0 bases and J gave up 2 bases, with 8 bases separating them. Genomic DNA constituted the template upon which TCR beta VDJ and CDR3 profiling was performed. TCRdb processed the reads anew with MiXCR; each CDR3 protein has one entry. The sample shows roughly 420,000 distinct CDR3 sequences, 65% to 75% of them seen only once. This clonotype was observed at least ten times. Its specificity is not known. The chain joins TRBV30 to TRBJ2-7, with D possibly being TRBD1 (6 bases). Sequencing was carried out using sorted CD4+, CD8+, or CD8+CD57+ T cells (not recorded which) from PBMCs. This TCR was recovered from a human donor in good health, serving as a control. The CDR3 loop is CAWSVRDTYEQYF. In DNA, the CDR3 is TGTGCCTGGAGTGTCCGGGACACCTACGAGCAGTACTTC.